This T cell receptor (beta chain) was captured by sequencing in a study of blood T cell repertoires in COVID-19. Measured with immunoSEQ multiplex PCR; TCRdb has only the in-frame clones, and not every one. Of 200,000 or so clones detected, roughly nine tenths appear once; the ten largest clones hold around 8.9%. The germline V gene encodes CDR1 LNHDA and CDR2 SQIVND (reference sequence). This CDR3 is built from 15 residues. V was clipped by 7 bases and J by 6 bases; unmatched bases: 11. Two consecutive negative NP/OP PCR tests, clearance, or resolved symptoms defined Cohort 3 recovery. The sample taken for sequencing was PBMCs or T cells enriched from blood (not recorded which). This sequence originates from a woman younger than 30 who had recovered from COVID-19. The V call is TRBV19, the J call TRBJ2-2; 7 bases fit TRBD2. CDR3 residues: CASITGVAGPGELFF. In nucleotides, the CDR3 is TGTGCCAGTATAACGGGGGTAGCGGGCCCCGGGGAGCTGTTTTTT.